These 20 T cell receptor beta chains came from one sample sequenced in a study of cytomegalovirus exposure and HLA in healthy donors. Data came from immunoSEQ multiplex PCR; TCRdb stores just in-frame clones and leaves some out. The sample carries some 86,000 clones, 93% recorded once. The sequencing input was PBMCs. These receptors were obtained from a woman aged 25 to 39 in good health and CMV-seronegative.

This chain joins TRBV9 and TRBJ2-3, with D perhaps TRBD2 (5 bases). Germline CDR1 is SGDLS and CDR2 is YYNGEE. Trimming took off 1 base at V and 1 base at J, with 25 bases between the two ends. The CDR3 has 20 amino acids. In nucleotides, the CDR3 is TGTGCCAGCAGCGTAAGTCCGCAATACCAGCGTGGGGAGCGCACAGATACGCAGTATTTT. Translated: CASSVSPQYQRGERTDTQYF.

The genes are TRBV29-1 and TRBJ2-3, with 12 nucleotides matching TRBD2. The trim removed 3 bases at V and 6 bases at J, leaving 7 bases unmatched. CDR1 and CDR2 (germline): SQVTM, ANQGSEA. The CDR3 is 15 residues long. CDR3 sequence (DNA): TGCAGCGTTGATATCCCTAGCGGGAGGGCTGATACGCAGTATTTT. This gives the protein CSVDIPSGRADTQYF.

The chain carries TRBV10-3 and TRBJ1-2; weak D call: TRBD1 (5 bases). Per the germline V gene, CDR1 is ENHRY and CDR2 is SYGVKD. The V end lost 7 bases, the J end lost 7 bases, and 16 bases lay between the germline ends. This CDR3 has 13 amino acids. CDR3 amino acids: CAITREGRRGYTF. The CDR3 region has the DNA TGTGCCATCACACGGGAGGGGCGGCGTGGCTACACCTTC.

This clone was recorded only once. The CDR3 DNA sequence: TGTGCCAGCAGCAAAGACAGCAACTATGGCTACACCTTC. Protein product: CASSKDSNYGYTF. The rearrangement uses TRBV5-6 and TRBJ1-2; D is possibly TRBD1 (5 bases). CDR3 length: 13 residues. Trimming removed 4 bases at V and 2 bases at J, with 9 bases between. Germline lookup yields CDR1 SGHDT and CDR2 YYEEEE.

This sequence joins TRBV4-3 and TRBJ1-3; perhaps TRBD1 as D (5 bases). Germline CDR1 and CDR2: LGHNA and YSLEER. Trimming left V 0 bases short and J 4 bases short, with 25 bases between. The CDR3 runs 20 residues. The CDR3 region is CASSQDLRAGREFSGNTIYF. DNA for the CDR3: TGCGCCAGCAGCCAAGATTTGAGGGCAGGGAGGGAATTTTCGGGAAACACCATATATTTT.

This clone was seen just once. The rearrangement uses TRBV18 and TRBJ1-3; D might be TRBD1 (5 bases). The CDR3 spans 16 residues. The germline V gene encodes CDR1 KGHSH and CDR2 LQKENI. V gave up 3 bases and J gave up 0 bases, with 12 bases separating them. The CDR3 nucleotides read TGTGCCAGCTCACCGACCACAGGAGACTCTGGAAACACCATATATTTT. Translation gives CASSPTTGDSGNTIYF. The variable domain in full, with the rest retrieved from reference TRBV18 and TRBJ1-3, is NAGVMQNPRHLVRRRGQEARLRCSPMKGHSHVYWYRQLPEEGLKFMVYLQKENIIDESGMPKERFSAEFPKEGPSILRIQQVVRGDSAAYFCASSPTTGDSGNTIYFGEGSWLTVV.

The V gene is TRBV15, the J gene TRBJ1-4; perhaps TRBD1 as D (5 bases). This CDR3 contains 16 residues. Trimming cost V 3 bases and J 1 base, with 12 bases left between them. Per germline, CDR1 LNHNV and CDR2 YYDKDF (reference sequence). The CDR3, as DNA: TGTGCCACCAGCAGGACCAGGGAGGGAACTAATGAAAAACTGTTTTTT. Protein: CATSRTREGTNEKLFF.

The chain joins TRBV29-1 to TRBJ1-2, with D possibly TRBD1 on 5 matching bases. With 1 base removed from V and 3 bases from J, the gap between germline ends came to 9 bases. The germline V gene has CDR1 SQVTM and CDR2 ANQGSEA. The CDR3 consists of 13 residues. In DNA, the CDR3 is TGCAGCGTTGAAGTGGCAGGGTACTATGGCTACACCTTC. Translated, it gives CSVEVAGYYGYTF.

Notes on this clone: The junction departs from germline at one end; a sequencing error may be responsible. This rearrangement joins TRBV5-6 to TRBJ1-2; a weak D match, TRBD1 (5 bases). Germline loops: CDR1 SGHDT, CDR2 YYEEEE. The CDR3 runs to 11 residues. The chain's CDR3 is CASSTGPTPLF. CDR3 coding DNA: TGTGCCAGCAGCACAGGACCGACCCCCCTCTTC. Complete variable domain (other parts from reference TRBV5-6 and TRBJ1-2): DAGVTQSPTHLIKTRGQQVTLRCSPKSGHDTVSWYQQALGQGPQFIFQYYEEEERQRGNFPDRFSGHQFPNYSSELNVNALLLGDSALYLCASSTGPTPLFGSGTRLTVV.

The chain links TRBV9 to TRBJ2-7; D might be TRBD2 (6 bases). The CDR3 has 15 amino acids. Germline-derived CDR1 and CDR2 are SGDLS and YYNGEE. V was cut by 0 bases and J by 3 bases, with 13 bases left in between. CDR3 sequence: CASSVEVAEHYEQYF. CDR3 coding DNA: TGTGCCAGCAGCGTAGAGGTAGCGGAACACTACGAGCAGTACTTC.

This chain uses TRBV29-1 with TRBJ2-7, with TRBD1 matching 8 bases. The CDR3 spans 14 residues. Germline V gene lookup returns CDR1 SQVTM and CDR2 ANQGSEA. V was clipped by 6 bases and J by 3 bases; unmatched bases: 10. This CDR3 is CSVGQGQGYYEQYF. In DNA, the CDR3 is TGCAGCGTGGGCCAAGGACAGGGCTACTACGAGCAGTACTTC.

This chain links TRBV7-9 with TRBJ1-2; the match to TRBD1 covers 9 bases. This CDR3 has 15 amino acids. V was pared by 4 bases and J by 1 base, with 4 bases of the junction left unmatched. Germline CDR1 is SEHNR and CDR2 is FQNEAQ (reference sequence). Written as DNA, the CDR3 is TGTGCCAGCAGCTCGGGACAGGGTATTAACTATGGCTACACCTTC. As protein: CASSSGQGINYGYTF.

This rearrangement joins TRBV9 to TRBJ1-2; D may be TRBD1 (6 bases). This CDR3 is built from 14 residues. Germline CDR1 is SGDLS and CDR2 is YYNGEE. Trimming left V 3 bases short and J 8 bases short, with 17 bases between. The CDR3 DNA sequence: TGTGCCAGCAGCGCATTATCACGGACAGACGGCTACACCTTC. This codes for CASSALSRTDGYTF. The full variable domain, in which reference TRBV9 and TRBJ1-2 provide the parts outside the CDR3, is DSGVTQTPKHLITATGQRVTLRCSPRSGDLSVYWYQQSLDQGLQFLIQYYNGEERAKGNILERFSAQQFPDLHSELNLSSLELGDSALYFCASSALSRTDGYTFGSGTRLTVV.

The chain has TRBV11-2 and TRBJ2-7; D not resolved. This CDR3 is 14 amino acids long. Germline CDR1 and CDR2: SGHAT and FQNNGV. V lost 2 bases to trimming and J lost 5 bases, with 13 bases between them. CDR3: CASSLLPGFHEQYF. The CDR3 bases are TGTGCCAGCAGCTTATTACCGGGTTTCCACGAGCAGTACTTC.

V is TRBV6-6 and J is TRBJ1-1; no reliable D call. The V gene lost 0 bases and the J gene lost 1 base, with 6 bases spanning the gap. CDR3 size: 14 residues. Germline-derived CDR1 and CDR2 are MNHNY and SVGAGI (reference sequence). The CDR3 coding sequence is TGTGCCAGCAGTTACTCCGGCGGGAACACTGAAGCTTTCTTT. Residues: CASSYSGGNTEAFF.

J is TRBJ1-2 and V is TRBV19, with 8 nucleotides matching TRBD1. The junction had 5 bases not matched to a gene; V was cut back by 4 bases and J by 4 bases. This CDR3 contains 14 residues. The germline V gene has CDR1 LNHDA and CDR2 SQIVND (reference sequence). The CDR3 bases are TGTGCCAGTAGTACCACAGGGGGTAGCTATGGCTACACCTTC. It specifies CASSTTGGSYGYTF.

This chain links TRBV4-3 with TRBJ2-3; 8 nucleotides align to TRBD2. The CDR3 totals 14 residues. Germline V gene lookup returns CDR1 LGHNA and CDR2 YSLEER. J lost 6 bases, V lost 1 base, and 3 bases had no gene match. CDR3 protein: CASSQGLAFDTQYF. Here the CDR3 DNA reads TGCGCCAGCAGCCAAGGACTAGCGTTTGATACGCAGTATTTT.

This clone was seen once. The CDR3 coding sequence is TGTGCCAGCAGCTTGGGACTAGCGGGAGCGTTGAACGAGCAGTACTTC. Its protein product is CASSLGLAGALNEQYF. The chain combines TRBV7-2 with TRBJ2-7, with 14 bases fitting TRBD2. Per germline, CDR1 SGHTA and CDR2 FQGNSA. This CDR3 region has 16 residues. J lost 5 bases, V lost 3 bases, and 6 bases had no gene match.

The V gene is TRBV15, the J gene TRBJ1-6; tentative D call: TRBD1 (5 bases). This CDR3 has 19 amino acids. V lost 1 base to trimming and J lost 0 bases, with 16 bases between them. Germline V gives CDR1 LNHNV, CDR2 YYDKDF (reference sequence). The CDR3 bases are TGTGCCACCAGCAGAGTAGGAGGGACCTTGAGCTCCTATAATTCACCCCTCCACTTT. This codes for CATSRVGGTLSSYNSPLHF.

This chain links TRBV6-1 with TRBJ2-2; D is perhaps TRBD1 (5 bases). Trimming shortened V by 7 bases and J by 5 bases, and 11 bases separated the two germline ends. The CDR3 loop spans 13 amino acids. CDR1 MNHNS and CDR2 SASEGT come from the germline V gene. The DNA for the CDR3 is TGTGCCAGCAATACAGGAGAAACCGGGGAGCTGTTTTTT. Amino acid sequence: CASNTGETGELFF.